This T cell receptor beta chain was sequenced during a study of T cell changes during pregnancy in multiple sclerosis. From germline, CDR1 is SEHNR and CDR2 FQNEAQ (reference sequence). The CDR3 is made up of 14 amino acids. Trimming at V came to 4 bases and at J to 2 bases, leaving 5 bases not matched to a gene. The data were produced by immunoSEQ multiplex PCR, yet TCRdb's version contains in-frame clones alone and is incomplete. The sample holds some 110,000 clones, 85% to 95% seen once. This chain links TRBV7-9 with TRBJ2-7; 7 nucleotides line up with TRBD1. This sample comprised peripheral blood, obtained after pregnancy. The receptor was isolated from a female donor with multiple sclerosis, enrolled in a pregnancy study. In DNA form, the CDR3 reads TGTGCCAGCAGCTATTCAGACAGGGCCTACGAGCAGTACTTC. The encoded protein is CASSYSDRAYEQYF.